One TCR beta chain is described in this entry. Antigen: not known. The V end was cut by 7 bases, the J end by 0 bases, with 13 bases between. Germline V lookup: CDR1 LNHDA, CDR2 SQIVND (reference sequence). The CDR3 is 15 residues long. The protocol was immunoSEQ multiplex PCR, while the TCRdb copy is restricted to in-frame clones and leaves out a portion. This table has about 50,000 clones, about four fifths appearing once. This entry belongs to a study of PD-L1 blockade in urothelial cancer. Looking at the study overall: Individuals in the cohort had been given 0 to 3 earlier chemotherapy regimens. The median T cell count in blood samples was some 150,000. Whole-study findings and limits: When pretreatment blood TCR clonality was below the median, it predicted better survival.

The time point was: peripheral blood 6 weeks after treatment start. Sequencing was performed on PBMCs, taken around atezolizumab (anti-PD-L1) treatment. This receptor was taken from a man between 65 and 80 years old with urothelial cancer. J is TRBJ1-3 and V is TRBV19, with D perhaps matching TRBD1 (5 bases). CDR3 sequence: CASKGRGSSGNTIYF. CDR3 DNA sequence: TGTGCCAGTAAGGGGCGGGGGAGCTCTGGAAACACCATATATTTT.